The clone carrying this T cell receptor (beta chain) has just one count. This entry comes from a study of blood T cell repertoires in COVID-19. Study-wide context: The study drew acute and convalescent COVID-19 samples from the United States, Italy and Spain. Sources were T cells, B-cell-depleted T cells, or PBMCs; the material itself was cDNA or gDNA.

The V end lost 5 bases, the J end lost 4 bases, and 6 bases lay between the germline ends. The CDR3 is 11 amino acids. CDR1 is SGHVS, CDR2 FQNEAQ, per germline. Clones were sequenced by immunoSEQ multiplex PCR, and TCRdb holds only the in-frame ones, with some missing. The sample carries tens of thousands of clones, roughly four fifths recorded once. The clonotype originates from a woman at least 80 years old with active or convalescent COVID-19. J is TRBJ2-7 and V is TRBV7-8; D gene ambiguous. The sample consisted of peripheral blood. In DNA, the CDR3 is TGTGCCAGCAGCCAGAGGTACGAGCAGTACTTC. It codes for CASSQRYEQYF. The full variable domain, rest sourced from reference TRBV7-8 and TRBJ2-7, is GAGVSQSPRYKVAKRGQDVALRCDPISGHVSLFWYQQALGQGPEFLTYFQNEAQLDKSGLPSDRFFAERPEGSVSTLKIQRTQQEDSAVYLCASSQRYEQYFGPGTRLTVT.